The 5 T cell receptor beta chains in this list originate from one sample, sequenced in a study of cytotoxic CD8 clonotypes in ibrutinib-treated CLL. Produced via immunoSEQ multiplex PCR; TCRdb's table is partial and in-frame only. The table has some 130,000 clones, 91% seen once; the top ten hold about a tenth. Sequenced material: PBMCs, taken after 12 months of ibrutinib treatment. The receptors here all came from a human donor with chronic lymphocytic leukemia.

This chain uses TRBV19 with TRBJ1-4, with D perhaps matching TRBD1 (5 bases). V dropped 3 bases and J dropped 3 bases, with 8 bases sitting between them. The CDR3 is 14 amino acids. Germline lookup yields CDR1 LNHDA and CDR2 SQIVND (reference sequence). The CDR3 loop reads CASSIAGSNEKLFF. The CDR3 bases are TGTGCCAGTAGTATCGCAGGGTCTAATGAAAAACTGTTTTTT.

CDR3 nucleotides: TGCGCCAGCAGCCAAGAGGGAGGGTCAGGAACAGGGAACGAGGATACGCAGTATTTT. Translation: CASSQEGGSGTGNEDTQYF. The J gene is TRBJ2-3, the V gene TRBV4-1, with D tentatively TRBD2 (7 bases). Trimming left V 0 bases short and J 6 bases short, with 25 bases between. CDR1 and CDR2 (germline): MGHRA, YSYEKL. The CDR3 sequence is 19 residues long.

This clone has a handful of counts. This chain links TRBV19 with TRBJ1-5, with 7 bases aligning to TRBD1. Germline lookup yields CDR1 LNHDA and CDR2 SQIVND (reference sequence). The CDR3 extends over 14 amino acids. V lost 5 bases and J lost 5; bases outside the gene matches: 6. In DNA form, the CDR3 reads TGTGCCAGTAGTCTGGGACAGACGGATCAGCCCCAGCATTTT. Amino acid sequence: CASSLGQTDQPQHF.

V usage is TRBV19 and J usage is TRBJ2-7; 8 nucleotides line up with TRBD1. J lost 2 bases, V lost 4 bases, and 1 base had no gene match. CDR1 is LNHDA, CDR2 SQIVND, per germline (reference sequence). The length of the CDR3 is 13 residues. The CDR3 DNA reads as TGTGCCAGTAGTACGACAGGGGCCTACGAGCAGTACTTC. As protein: CASSTTGAYEQYF. Filled out from reference TRBV19 and TRBJ2-7, the complete variable domain reads DGGITQSPKYLFRKEGQNVTLSCEQNLNHDAMYWYRQDPGQGLRLIYYSQIVNDFQKGDIAEGYSVSREKKESFPLTVTSAQKNPTAFYLCASSTTGAYEQYFGPGTRLTVT.

V and J are TRBV2 and TRBJ1-5; D gene unclear. Trimming pared 6 bases from V and 3 bases from J, leaving 12 bases between. There are 14 residues in the CDR3. Germline V gene sequence: CDR1 SNHLY, CDR2 FYNNEI. The CDR3 DNA follows: TGTGCCAGCAGCTTACAGAGGTTCAATCAGCCCCAGCATTTT. This codes for CASSLQRFNQPQHF.